This T cell receptor (beta chain) was sequenced in a study of cytomegalovirus exposure and HLA in healthy donors. In germline, CDR1 is SGHTA, CDR2 FQGNSA. This CDR3 is 15 amino acids long. Germline trimming cut 5 bases from V and 9 bases from J; bases unmatched to any gene: 14. Study observations and caveats: TCR beta V- and J-gene trimming, according to a later analysis, was linked to a missense DCLRE1C variant.

Note on this clone: The antigen is undetermined.

The PCR was carried out with 60 Vbeta primers and 13 Jbeta primers. Profiling relied on immunoSEQ multiplex PCR, and the TCRdb table lists in-frame clones only, not all of them. The table shows roughly 110,000 clones, with roughly 71% occurring only once. The sample taken for sequencing was PBMCs. This receptor was identified in a male donor in good health and CMV-seropositive. This chain joins TRBV7-2 and TRBJ2-7; 9 bases line up with TRBD2. CDR3 nucleotides: TGTGCCAGCAGCATTAGCGGGGGTACACATGAGGTGCAGTACTTC. Its protein is CASSISGGTHEVQYF.